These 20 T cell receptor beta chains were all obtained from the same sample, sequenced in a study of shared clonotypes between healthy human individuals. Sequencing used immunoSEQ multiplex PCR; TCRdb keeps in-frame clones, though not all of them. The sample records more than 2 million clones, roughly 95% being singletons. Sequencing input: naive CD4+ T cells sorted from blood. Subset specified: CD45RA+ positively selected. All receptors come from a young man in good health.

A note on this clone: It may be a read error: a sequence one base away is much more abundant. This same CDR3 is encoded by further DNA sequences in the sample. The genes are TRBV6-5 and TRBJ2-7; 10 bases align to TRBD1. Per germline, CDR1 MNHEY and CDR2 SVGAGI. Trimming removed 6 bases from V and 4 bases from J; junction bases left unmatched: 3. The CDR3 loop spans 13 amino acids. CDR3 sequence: CASSRDRGYEQYF. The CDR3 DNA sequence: TGTGCCAGCAGCCGGGACAGGGGTTACGAGCAGTACTTC.

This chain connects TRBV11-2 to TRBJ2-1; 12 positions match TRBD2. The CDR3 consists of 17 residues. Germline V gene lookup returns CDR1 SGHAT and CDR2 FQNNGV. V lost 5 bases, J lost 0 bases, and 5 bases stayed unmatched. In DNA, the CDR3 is TGTGCCAGCAGCCTATGGACTAGCGGGATCTCCTACAATGAGCAGTTCTTC. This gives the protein CASSLWTSGISYNEQFF.

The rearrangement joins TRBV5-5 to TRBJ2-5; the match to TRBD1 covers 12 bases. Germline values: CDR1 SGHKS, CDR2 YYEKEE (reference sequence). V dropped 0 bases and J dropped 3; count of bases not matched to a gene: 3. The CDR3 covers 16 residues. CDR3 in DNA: TGTGCCAGCAGCTTGGGGGACAGGGGGCGAGAAGAGACCCAGTACTTC. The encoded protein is CASSLGDRGREETQYF.

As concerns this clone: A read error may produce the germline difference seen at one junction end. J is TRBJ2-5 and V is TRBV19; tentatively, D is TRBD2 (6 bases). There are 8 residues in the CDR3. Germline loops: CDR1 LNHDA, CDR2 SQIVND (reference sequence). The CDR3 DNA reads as TGTGCCAGTAGTAGGGAGGACTTC. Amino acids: CASSREDF.

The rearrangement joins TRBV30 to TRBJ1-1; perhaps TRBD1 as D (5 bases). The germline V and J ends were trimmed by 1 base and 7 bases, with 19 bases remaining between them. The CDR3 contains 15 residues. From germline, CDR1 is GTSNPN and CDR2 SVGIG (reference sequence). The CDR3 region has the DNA TGTGCCTGGAGTGCACTACTTAGGGGTGGTGGTGAAGCTTTCTTT. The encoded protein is CAWSALLRGGGEAFF.

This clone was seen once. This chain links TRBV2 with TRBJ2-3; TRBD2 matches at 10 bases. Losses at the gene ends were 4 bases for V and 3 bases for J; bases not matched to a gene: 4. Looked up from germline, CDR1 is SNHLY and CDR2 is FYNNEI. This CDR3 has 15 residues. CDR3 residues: CASSVGTSATDTQYF. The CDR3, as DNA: TGTGCCAGCAGTGTAGGGACTAGCGCTACAGATACGCAGTATTTT.

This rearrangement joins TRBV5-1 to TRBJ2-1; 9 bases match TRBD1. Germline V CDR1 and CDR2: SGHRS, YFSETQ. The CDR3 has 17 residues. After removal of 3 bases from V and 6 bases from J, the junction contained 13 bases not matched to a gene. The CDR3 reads CASSWSRDRVWVNEQFF. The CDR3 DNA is TGCGCCAGCAGCTGGTCCCGGGACAGGGTATGGGTCAATGAGCAGTTCTTC.

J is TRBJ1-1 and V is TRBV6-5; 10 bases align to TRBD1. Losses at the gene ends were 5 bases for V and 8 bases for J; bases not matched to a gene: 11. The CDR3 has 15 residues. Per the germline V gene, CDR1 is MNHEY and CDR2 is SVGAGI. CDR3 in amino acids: CASSTTGGRSVEAFF. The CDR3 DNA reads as TGTGCCAGCAGTACGACAGGGGGCAGGTCTGTAGAAGCTTTCTTT.

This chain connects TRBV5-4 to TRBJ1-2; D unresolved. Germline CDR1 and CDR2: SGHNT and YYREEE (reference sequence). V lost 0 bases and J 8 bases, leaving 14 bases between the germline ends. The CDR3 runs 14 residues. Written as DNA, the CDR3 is TGTGCCAGCAGCTTGGCGTCGGGGAATGGCGGCTACACCTTC. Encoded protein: CASSLASGNGGYTF. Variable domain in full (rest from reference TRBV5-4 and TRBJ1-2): ETGVTQSPTHLIKTRGQQVTLRCSSQSGHNTVSWYQQALGQGPQFIFQYYREEENGRGNFPPRFSGLQFPNYSSELNVNALELDDSALYLCASSLASGNGGYTFGSGTRLTVV.

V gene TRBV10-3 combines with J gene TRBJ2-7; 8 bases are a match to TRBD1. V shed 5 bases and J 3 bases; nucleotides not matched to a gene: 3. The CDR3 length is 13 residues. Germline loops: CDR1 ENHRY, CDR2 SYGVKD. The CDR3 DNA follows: TGTGCCATCAGTAGGACAGGGAACTACGAGCAGTACTTC. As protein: CAISRTGNYEQYF.

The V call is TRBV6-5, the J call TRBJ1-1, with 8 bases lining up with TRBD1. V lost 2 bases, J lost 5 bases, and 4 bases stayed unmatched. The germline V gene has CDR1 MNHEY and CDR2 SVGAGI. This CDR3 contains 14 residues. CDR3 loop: CASSYARQGTEAFF. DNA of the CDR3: TGTGCCAGCAGTTACGCGAGACAGGGGACTGAAGCTTTCTTT.

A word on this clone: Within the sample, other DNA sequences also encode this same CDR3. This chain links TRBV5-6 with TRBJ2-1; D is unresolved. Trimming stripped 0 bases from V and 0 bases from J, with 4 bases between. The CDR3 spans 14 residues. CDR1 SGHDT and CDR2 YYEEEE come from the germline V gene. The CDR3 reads CASSLGNSYNEQFF. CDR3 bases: TGTGCCAGCAGCTTGGGGAACTCCTACAATGAGCAGTTCTTC.

CDR3 nucleotides: TGTGCCAGCAGCTTAGTAGGGGGACAGGGTATAAACACTGAAGCTTTCTTT. Translating gives CASSLVGGQGINTEAFF. The chain recombines TRBV7-9 with TRBJ1-1; TRBD1 aligns across 9 bases. The V gene's germline CDR1 is SEHNR and CDR2 FQNEAQ (reference sequence). CDR3 length: 17 amino acids. Trimming took 1 base from V and 2 from J; bases not matched to a gene: 8.

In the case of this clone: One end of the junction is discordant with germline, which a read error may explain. The CDR3 protein is CASNLGTTGSIGFTEAFF. The CDR3 region has the DNA TGCGCCAGCAACTTGGGAACTACAGGGTCCATAGGGTTCACTGAAGCTTTCTTT. The chain joins TRBV5-1 to TRBJ1-1; tentative D call: TRBD1 (6 bases). CDR1 SGHRS and CDR2 YFSETQ come from the germline V gene. This CDR3 has 18 amino acids.

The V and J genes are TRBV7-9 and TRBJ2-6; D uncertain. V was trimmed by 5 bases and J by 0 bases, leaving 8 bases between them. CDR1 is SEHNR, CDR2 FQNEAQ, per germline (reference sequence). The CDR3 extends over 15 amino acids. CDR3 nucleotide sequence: TGTGCCAGCAGCCTAATGGGCTCTGGGGCCAACGTCCTGACTTTC. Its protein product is CASSLMGSGANVLTF.

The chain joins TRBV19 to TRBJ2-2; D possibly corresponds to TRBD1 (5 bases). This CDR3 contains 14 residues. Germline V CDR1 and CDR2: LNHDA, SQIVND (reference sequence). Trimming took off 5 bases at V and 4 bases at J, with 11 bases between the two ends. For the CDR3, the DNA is TGTGCCAGTAGTGTGGGGCTACTCACCGGGGAGCTGTTTTTT. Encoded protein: CASSVGLLTGELFF. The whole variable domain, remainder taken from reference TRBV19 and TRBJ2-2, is DGGITQSPKYLFRKEGQNVTLSCEQNLNHDAMYWYRQDPGQGLRLIYYSQIVNDFQKGDIAEGYSVSREKKESFPLTVTSAQKNPTAFYLCASSVGLLTGELFFGEGSRLTVL.

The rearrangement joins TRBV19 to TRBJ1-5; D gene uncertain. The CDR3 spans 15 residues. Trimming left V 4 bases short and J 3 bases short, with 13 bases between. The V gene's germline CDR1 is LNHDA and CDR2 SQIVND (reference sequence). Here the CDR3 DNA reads TGTGCCAGTAGTAGTGCCGCCGGTCCCAATCAGCCCCAGCATTTT. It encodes CASSSAAGPNQPQHF.

The CDR3 reads CASSSSAVSNQPQHF. The CDR3 DNA is TGTGCCAGCAGTTCCTCGGCCGTTAGCAATCAGCCCCAGCATTTT. The chain combines TRBV28 with TRBJ1-5; D is undetermined. From germline, CDR1 is MDHEN and CDR2 SYDVKM. Trimming stripped 4 bases from V and 0 bases from J, with 10 bases between. The length of the CDR3 is 15 residues.

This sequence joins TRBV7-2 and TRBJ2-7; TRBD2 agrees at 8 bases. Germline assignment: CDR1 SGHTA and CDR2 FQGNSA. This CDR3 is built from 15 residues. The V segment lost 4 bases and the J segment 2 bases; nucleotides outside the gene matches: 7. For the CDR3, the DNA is TGTGCCAGCAGCTCAGAAGCACTAGCGGCCTACGAGCAGTACTTC. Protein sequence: CASSSEALAAYEQYF. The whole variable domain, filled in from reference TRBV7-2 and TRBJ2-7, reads GAGVSQSPSNKVTEKGKDVELRCDPISGHTALYWYRQSLGQGLEFLIYFQGNSAPDKSGLPSDRFSAERTGGSVSTLTIQRTQQEDSAVYLCASSSEALAAYEQYFGPGTRLTVT.

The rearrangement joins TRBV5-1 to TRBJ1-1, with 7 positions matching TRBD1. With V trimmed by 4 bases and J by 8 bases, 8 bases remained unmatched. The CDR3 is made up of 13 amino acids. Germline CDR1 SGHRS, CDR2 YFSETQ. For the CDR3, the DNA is TGCGCCAGCAGCACACGACAGGGTATGGAAGCTTTCTTT. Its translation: CASSTRQGMEAFF.